One sample yielded the 9 T cell receptor beta chains listed below, sequenced in a study of T-cell reconstitution after alpha-beta-depleted transplantation in children. TCRbeta library construction was performed incorporating unique molecular identifiers. Each CDR3 protein is one row after TCRdb ran MiXCR on the PCR reads. This sample has about 300,000 distinct CDR3 sequences, with about a tenth found just once. Sequencing used PBMCs, obtained before TCRalphabeta/CD19-depleted stem cell transplant. These receptors all stem from a boy less than two years old with acute myeloid leukemia, due to receive a stem cell transplant.

This clonotype was seen ten or more times. This sequence joins TRBV7-9 and TRBJ2-2; D tentatively reads TRBD1 or TRBD2 (5 bases each). The CDR3 runs to 13 residues. Germline-derived CDR1 and CDR2 are SEHNR and FQNEAQ (reference sequence). Trimming left V 5 bases short and J 7 bases short, with 11 bases between. The CDR3 spells CASSHGTDGELFF. The CDR3 DNA reads as TGTGCCAGCAGCCATGGGACGGACGGGGAGCTGTTTTTT.

There are many counts of this clonotype. The rearrangement links TRBV12-5 to TRBJ1-1; no clear D gene. CDR1 is LGHNT, CDR2 FRNRAP, per germline. V was shortened by 3 bases and J by 1 base, with 6 bases between the two germline ends. There are 13 residues in the CDR3. CDR3 protein: CASGFPGNTEAFF. Written as DNA, the CDR3 is TGTGCTAGTGGTTTCCCAGGGAACACTGAAGCTTTCTTT.

The chain uses TRBV6-5 and TRBJ1-1; tentative D call: TRBD1 (5 bases). The CDR3 covers 16 residues. Germline loops: CDR1 MNHEY, CDR2 SVGAGI. V was clipped by 2 bases and J by 8 bases, with 21 bases between them. In DNA, the CDR3 is TGTGCCAGCAGTTACGCCCCTCTGGCCGGGGACGGGGAAGCTTTCTTT. This codes for CASSYAPLAGDGEAFF.

This clonotype was seen many times. The J gene is TRBJ1-3, the V gene TRBV20-1; a weak D match, TRBD1 (5 bases). The V end was cut by 3 bases, the J end by 0 bases, with 9 bases between. Per germline, CDR1 DFQATT and CDR2 SNEGSKA (reference sequence). The CDR3 extends over 14 amino acids. The CDR3 region is CSASWGGSGNTIYF. CDR3 coding DNA: TGCAGTGCTAGTTGGGGGGGCTCTGGAAACACCATATATTTT.

This clonotype showed up many times. The chain uses TRBV5-1 and TRBJ2-6; D remains unclear. Deletions cut 1 base from V and 0 bases from J, with 14 bases between. The CDR3 consists of 18 residues. Germline assignment: CDR1 SGHRS and CDR2 YFSETQ. Here the CDR3 DNA reads TGCGCCAGCAGCTTGTTTTTCGCCCCTAGCTCTGGGGCCAACGTCCTGACTTTC. Translated, it gives CASSLFFAPSSGANVLTF.

This clonotype was recorded at least ten times. The gene calls are TRBV29-1 and TRBJ2-2; D is possibly TRBD2 (7 bases). The CDR3 is 15 residues long. Germline CDR1 and CDR2: SQVTM and ANQGSEA. Trimming took 2 bases from V and 0 from J, leaving 10 bases between them. The CDR3 loop is CSVEKGGTNTGELFF. The DNA for the CDR3 is TGCAGCGTTGAAAAGGGGGGGACGAACACCGGGGAGCTGTTTTTT.

This clonotype was detected ten times or more. V gene TRBV7-8 combines with J gene TRBJ1-1; D remains ambiguous. Germline-derived CDR1 and CDR2 are SGHVS and FQNEAQ. Trimming stripped 2 bases from V and 2 bases from J, with 15 bases between. The CDR3 runs to 16 residues. Here the CDR3 DNA reads TGTGCCAGCAGCTTACAGAGAGTAACACTTAACACTGAAGCTTTCTTT. Translation: CASSLQRVTLNTEAFF.

V gene TRBV18 combines with J gene TRBJ2-7; 8 bases match TRBD1. Trimming took 4 bases from V and 2 from J; bases not matched to a gene: 4. CDR3 size: 14 residues. CDR1 and CDR2 (germline): KGHSH, LQKENI. CDR3: CASSQTGEAYEQYF. In DNA, the CDR3 is TGTGCCAGCTCACAGACAGGGGAGGCCTACGAGCAGTACTTC.

This clonotype was picked up many times. The chain employs TRBV28 and TRBJ1-4, with unresolved D. The CDR3 is made up of 13 amino acids. CDR1 is MDHEN and CDR2 is SYDVKM in the germline V gene. V was shortened by 3 bases and J by 8 bases, with 10 bases between the two germline ends. The DNA for the CDR3 is TGTGCCAGCAGTTTGGCGGGTAGGGAAAAACTGTTTTTT. This sequence encodes CASSLAGREKLFF.